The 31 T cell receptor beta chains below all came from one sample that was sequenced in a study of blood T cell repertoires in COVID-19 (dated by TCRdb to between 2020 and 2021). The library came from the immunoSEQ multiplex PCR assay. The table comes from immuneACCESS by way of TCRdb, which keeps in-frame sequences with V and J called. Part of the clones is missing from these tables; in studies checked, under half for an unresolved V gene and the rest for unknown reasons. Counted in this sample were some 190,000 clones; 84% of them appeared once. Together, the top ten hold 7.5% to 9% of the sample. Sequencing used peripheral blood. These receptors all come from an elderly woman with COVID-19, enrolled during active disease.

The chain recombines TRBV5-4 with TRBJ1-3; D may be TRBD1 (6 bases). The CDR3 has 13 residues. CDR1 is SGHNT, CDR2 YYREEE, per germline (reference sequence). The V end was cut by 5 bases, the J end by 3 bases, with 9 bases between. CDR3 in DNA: TGTGCCAGCAGACAGGGATTTGGAAACACCATATATTTT. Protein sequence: CASRQGFGNTIYF.

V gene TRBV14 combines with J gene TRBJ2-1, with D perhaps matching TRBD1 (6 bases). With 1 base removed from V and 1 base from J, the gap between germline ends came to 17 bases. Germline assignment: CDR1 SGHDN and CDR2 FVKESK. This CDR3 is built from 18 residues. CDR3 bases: TGTGCCAGCAGCCAAGCGGAGGTGGGGACAAGGTCCTACAATGAGCAGTTCTTC. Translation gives CASSQAEVGTRSYNEQFF.

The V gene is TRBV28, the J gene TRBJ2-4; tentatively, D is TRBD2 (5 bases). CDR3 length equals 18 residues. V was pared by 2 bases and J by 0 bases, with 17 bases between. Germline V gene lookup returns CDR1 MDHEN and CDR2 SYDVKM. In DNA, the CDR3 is TGTGCCAGCAGTTTACGAGCGGCACCCCTCTTAGCCAAAAACATTCAGTACTTC. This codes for CASSLRAAPLLAKNIQYF.

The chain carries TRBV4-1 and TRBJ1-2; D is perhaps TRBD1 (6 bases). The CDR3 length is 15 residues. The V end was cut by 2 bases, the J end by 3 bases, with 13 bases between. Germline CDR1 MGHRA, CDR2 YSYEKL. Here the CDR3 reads CASSQPDRTYYGYTF. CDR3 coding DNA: TGCGCCAGCAGCCAACCCGACAGGACTTACTATGGCTACACCTTC.

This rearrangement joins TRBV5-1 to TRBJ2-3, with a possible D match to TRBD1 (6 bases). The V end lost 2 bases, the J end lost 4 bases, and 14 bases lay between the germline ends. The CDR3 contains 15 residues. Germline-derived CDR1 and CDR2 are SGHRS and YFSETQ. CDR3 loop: CASSFKGGSSDTQYF. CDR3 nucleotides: TGCGCCAGCAGCTTCAAAGGGGGATCGTCAGATACGCAGTATTTT.

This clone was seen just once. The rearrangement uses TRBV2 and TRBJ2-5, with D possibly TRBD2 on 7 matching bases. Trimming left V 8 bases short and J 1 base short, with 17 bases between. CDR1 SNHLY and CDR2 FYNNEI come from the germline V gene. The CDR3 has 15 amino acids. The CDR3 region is CASRGQGGGQETQYF. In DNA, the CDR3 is TGTGCCAGCCGAGGGCAGGGAGGGGGCCAAGAGACCCAGTACTTC.

The CDR3 sequence is CASSPSGSTEAFF. The CDR3 DNA follows: TGTGCCAGCAGTCCTTCCGGGAGTACTGAAGCTTTCTTT. The V and J genes are TRBV2 and TRBJ1-1; D remains ambiguous. Germline CDR1 is SNHLY and CDR2 is FYNNEI. The ends were cut back, 5 bases at V and 5 bases at J, with 12 bases in the middle. There are 13 residues in the CDR3.

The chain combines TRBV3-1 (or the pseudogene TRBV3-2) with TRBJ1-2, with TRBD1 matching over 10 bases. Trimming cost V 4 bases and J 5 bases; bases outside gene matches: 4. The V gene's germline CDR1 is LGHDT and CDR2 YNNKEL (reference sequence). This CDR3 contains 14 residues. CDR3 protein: CASSPGTGDYGYTF. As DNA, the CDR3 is TGTGCCAGCAGCCCCGGGACAGGGGATTATGGCTACACCTTC.

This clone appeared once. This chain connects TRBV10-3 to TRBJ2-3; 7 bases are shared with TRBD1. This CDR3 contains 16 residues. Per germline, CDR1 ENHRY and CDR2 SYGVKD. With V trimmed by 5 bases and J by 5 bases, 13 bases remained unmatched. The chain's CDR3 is CAISFSRDSQLDTQYF. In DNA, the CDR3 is TGTGCCATCAGTTTCTCCCGGGACAGCCAGTTAGATACGCAGTATTTT.

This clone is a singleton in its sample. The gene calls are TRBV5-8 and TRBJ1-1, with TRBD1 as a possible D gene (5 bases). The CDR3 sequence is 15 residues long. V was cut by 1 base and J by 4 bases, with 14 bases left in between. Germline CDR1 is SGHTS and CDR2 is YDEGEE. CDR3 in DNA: TGTGCCAGCAGCTTGTCGGGGAGGGGTAGCACTGAAGCTTTCTTT. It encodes CASSLSGRGSTEAFF.

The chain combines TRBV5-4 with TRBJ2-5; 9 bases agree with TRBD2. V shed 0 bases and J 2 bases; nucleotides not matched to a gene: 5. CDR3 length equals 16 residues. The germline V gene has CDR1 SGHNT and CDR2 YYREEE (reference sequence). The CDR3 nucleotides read TGTGCCAGCAGCTTGGTCTCGAGCGGGGGGCAAGAGACCCAGTACTTC. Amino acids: CASSLVSSGGQETQYF. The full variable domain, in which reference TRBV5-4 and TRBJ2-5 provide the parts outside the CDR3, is ETGVTQSPTHLIKTRGQQVTLRCSSQSGHNTVSWYQQALGQGPQFIFQYYREEENGRGNFPPRFSGLQFPNYSSELNVNALELDDSALYLCASSLVSSGGQETQYFGPGTRLLVL.

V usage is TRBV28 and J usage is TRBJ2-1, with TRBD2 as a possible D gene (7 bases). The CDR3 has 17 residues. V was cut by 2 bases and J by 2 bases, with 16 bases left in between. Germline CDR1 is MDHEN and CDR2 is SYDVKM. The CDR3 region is CASSLGGGSEPYNEQFF. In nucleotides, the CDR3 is TGTGCCAGCAGTTTAGGGGGGGGCAGTGAGCCCTACAATGAGCAGTTCTTC.

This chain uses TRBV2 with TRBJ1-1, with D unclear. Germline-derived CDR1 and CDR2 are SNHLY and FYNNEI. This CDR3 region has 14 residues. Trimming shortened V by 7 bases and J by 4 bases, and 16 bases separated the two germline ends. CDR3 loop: CASKKDGVGTEAFF. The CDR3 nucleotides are TGTGCCAGCAAGAAGGACGGGGTTGGCACTGAAGCTTTCTTT.

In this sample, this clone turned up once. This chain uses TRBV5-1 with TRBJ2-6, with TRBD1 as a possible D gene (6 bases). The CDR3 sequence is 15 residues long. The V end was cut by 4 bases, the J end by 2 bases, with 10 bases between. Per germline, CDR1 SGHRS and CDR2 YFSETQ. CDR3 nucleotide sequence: TGCGCCAGCAGCCCGCACAGGGCTGGGGCCAACGTCCTGACTTTC. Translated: CASSPHRAGANVLTF. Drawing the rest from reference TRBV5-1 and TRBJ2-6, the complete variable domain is KAGVTQTPRYLIKTRGQQVTLSCSPISGHRSVSWYQQTPGQGLQFLFEYFSETQRNKGNFPGRFSGRQFSNSRSEMNVSTLELGDSALYLCASSPHRAGANVLTFGAGSRLTVL.

The CDR3 region is CASRETGGREKLFF. The CDR3 nucleotides read TGTGCCAGCAGGGAGACAGGGGGCCGAGAAAAACTGTTTTTT. The rearrangement uses TRBV28 and TRBJ1-4; TRBD1 matches at 10 bases. The CDR3 length is 14 residues. Per the germline V gene, CDR1 is MDHEN and CDR2 is SYDVKM. The J segment lost 8 bases and the V segment lost 6 bases, leaving 6 bases of the junction unmatched.

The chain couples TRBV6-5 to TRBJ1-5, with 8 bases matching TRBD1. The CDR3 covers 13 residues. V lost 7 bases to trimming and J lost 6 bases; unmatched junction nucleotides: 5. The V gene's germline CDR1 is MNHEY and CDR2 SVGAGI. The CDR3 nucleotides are TGTGCCAGCACTGGACAGGGAATTCAGCCCCAGCATTTT. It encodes CASTGQGIQPQHF.

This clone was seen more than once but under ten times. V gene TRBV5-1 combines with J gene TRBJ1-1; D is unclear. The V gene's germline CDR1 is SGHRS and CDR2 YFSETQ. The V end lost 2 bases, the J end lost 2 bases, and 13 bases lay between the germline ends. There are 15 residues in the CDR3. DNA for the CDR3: TGCGCCAGCAGCTTTGGGGAGGTGGAAAACACTGAAGCTTTCTTT. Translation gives CASSFGEVENTEAFF.

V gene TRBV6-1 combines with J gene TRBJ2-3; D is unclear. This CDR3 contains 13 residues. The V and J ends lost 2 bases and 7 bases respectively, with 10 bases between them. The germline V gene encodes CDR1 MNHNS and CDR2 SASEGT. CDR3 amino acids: CASSESLDHTQYF. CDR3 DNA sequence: TGTGCCAGCAGTGAAAGTTTAGATCATACGCAGTATTTT.

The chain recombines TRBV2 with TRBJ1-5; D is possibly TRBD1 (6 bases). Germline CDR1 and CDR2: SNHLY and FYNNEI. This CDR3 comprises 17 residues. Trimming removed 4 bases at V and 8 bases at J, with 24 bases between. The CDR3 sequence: CASSGVQGSLLNEPQHF. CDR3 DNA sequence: TGTGCCAGCAGTGGAGTGCAGGGGTCCCTCTTGAATGAGCCCCAGCATTTT.

The CDR3 sequence is CASAIGLAGEGTQYF. The CDR3 DNA sequence: TGTGCCAGCGCAATCGGACTAGCCGGAGAGGGTACGCAGTATTTT. This chain connects TRBV12-1 to TRBJ2-3; the D segment call TRBD2 is taken from the table without a DNA check. TRBV12-1 represents a pseudogene. The CDR3 totals 15 residues.

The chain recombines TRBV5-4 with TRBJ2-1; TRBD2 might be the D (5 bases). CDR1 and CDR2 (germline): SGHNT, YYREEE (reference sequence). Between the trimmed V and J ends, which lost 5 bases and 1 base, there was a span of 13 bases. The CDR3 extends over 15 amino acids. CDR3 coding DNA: TGTGCCAGCAGGGCCGGACTTCCGTCCTACAATGAGCAGTTCTTC. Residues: CASRAGLPSYNEQFF.

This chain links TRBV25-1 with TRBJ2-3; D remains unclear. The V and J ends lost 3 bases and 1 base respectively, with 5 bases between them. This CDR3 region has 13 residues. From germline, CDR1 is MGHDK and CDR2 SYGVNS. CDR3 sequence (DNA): TGTGCCAGCAGTGACGAGGGCACAGATACGCAGTATTTT. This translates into CASSDEGTDTQYF.

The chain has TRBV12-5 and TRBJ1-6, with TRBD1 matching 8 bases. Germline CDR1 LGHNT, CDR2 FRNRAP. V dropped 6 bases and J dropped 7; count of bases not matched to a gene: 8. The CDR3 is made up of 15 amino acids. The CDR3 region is CASGLRQGLNSPLHF. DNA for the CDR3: TGTGCTAGTGGGCTACGACAGGGGTTGAATTCACCCCTCCACTTT.

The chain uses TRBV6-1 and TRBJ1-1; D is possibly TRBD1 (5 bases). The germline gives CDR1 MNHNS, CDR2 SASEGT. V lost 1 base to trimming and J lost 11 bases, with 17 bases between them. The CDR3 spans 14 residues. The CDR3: CASSEGTLRPRAFF. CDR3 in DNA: TGTGCCAGCAGTGAAGGGACACTGAGACCTAGGGCTTTCTTT.

CDR3 amino acids: CASSYSAGGPDTQYF. As DNA, the CDR3 is TGTGCCAGCAGTTACTCAGCGGGAGGTCCAGATACGCAGTATTTT. V usage is TRBV6-6 and J usage is TRBJ2-3; 9 nucleotides align to TRBD2. With V trimmed by 0 bases and J by 4 bases, 2 bases remained unmatched. Per germline, CDR1 MNHNY and CDR2 SVGAGI (reference sequence). This CDR3 is built from 15 residues.

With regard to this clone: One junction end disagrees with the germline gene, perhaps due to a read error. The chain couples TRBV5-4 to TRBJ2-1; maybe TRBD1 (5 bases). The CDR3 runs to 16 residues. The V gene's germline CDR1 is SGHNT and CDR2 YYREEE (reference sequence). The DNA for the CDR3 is TGTGCCAGCAGCCTTCAAACAGGCTTCTCCTCCAATGAGCAGTTCTTC. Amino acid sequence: CASSLQTGFSSNEQFF. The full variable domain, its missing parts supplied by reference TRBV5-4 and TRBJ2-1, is ETGVTQSPTHLIKTRGQQVTLRCSSQSGHNTVSWYQQALGQGPQFIFQYYREEENGRGNFPPRFSGLQFPNYSSELNVNALELDDSALYLCASSLQTGFSSNEQFFGPGTRLTVL.

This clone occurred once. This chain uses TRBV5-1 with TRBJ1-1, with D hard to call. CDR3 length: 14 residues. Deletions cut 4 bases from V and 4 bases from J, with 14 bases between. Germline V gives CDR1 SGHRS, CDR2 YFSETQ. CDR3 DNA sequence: TGCGCCAGCAGCGAGGGAATGAGGAGCACTGAAGCTTTCTTT. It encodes CASSEGMRSTEAFF.

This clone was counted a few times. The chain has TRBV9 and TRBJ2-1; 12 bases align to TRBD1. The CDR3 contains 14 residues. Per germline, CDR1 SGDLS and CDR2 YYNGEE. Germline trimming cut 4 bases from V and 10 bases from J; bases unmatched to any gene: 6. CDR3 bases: TGTGCCAGCAGCTTAGGGACAGGGGGCGGAGAGCAGTTCTTC. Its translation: CASSLGTGGGEQFF.

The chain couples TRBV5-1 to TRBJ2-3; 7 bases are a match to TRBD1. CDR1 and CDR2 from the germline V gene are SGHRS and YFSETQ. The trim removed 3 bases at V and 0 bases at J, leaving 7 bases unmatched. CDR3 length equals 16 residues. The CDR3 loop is CASSWLGQESTDTQYF. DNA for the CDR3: TGCGCCAGCAGCTGGCTCGGACAGGAGAGCACAGATACGCAGTATTTT.

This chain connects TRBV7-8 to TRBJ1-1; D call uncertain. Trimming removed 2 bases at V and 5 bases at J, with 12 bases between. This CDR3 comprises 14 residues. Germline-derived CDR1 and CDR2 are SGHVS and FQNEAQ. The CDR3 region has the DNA TGTGCCAGCAGCTTATCGCCGAGAGGAACTGAAGCTTTCTTT. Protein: CASSLSPRGTEAFF.

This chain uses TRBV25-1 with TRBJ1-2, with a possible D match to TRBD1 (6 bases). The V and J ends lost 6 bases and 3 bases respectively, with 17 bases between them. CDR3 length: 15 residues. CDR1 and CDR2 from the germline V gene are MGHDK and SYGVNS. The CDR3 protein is CASSWGGREDYGYTF. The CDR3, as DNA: TGTGCCAGCAGCTGGGGGGGCAGGGAGGACTATGGCTACACCTTC.